This T cell receptor (beta chain) was sequenced in a study of radiotherapy plus CTLA-4 blockade in lung cancer. Enrolled patients, whose metastatic non-small-cell lung cancer was chemo-refractory, received focal radiation plus CTLA-4 blockade with ipilimumab. Assay: immunoSEQ multiplex PCR; the TCRdb copy retains only in-frame clones and omits some. The data contain 55,000 to 80,000 clones, around 86% of them singletons. This receptor was obtained from a human donor with non-small cell lung cancer that progressed on radiotherapy plus ipilimumab. The sequencing used peripheral blood, collected from a patient treated with radiotherapy plus ipilimumab.

DNA for the CDR3: TGTGCCAGCACCACCTCCCCTGCCTCCTCTGGAAACACCATATATTTT. Protein product: CASTTSPASSGNTIYF. J is TRBJ1-3 and V is TRBV2; D is unclear. Germline V gene lookup returns CDR1 SNHLY and CDR2 FYNNEI. The CDR3 is 16 amino acids. V was shortened by 7 bases and J by 0 bases, with 16 bases between the two germline ends.